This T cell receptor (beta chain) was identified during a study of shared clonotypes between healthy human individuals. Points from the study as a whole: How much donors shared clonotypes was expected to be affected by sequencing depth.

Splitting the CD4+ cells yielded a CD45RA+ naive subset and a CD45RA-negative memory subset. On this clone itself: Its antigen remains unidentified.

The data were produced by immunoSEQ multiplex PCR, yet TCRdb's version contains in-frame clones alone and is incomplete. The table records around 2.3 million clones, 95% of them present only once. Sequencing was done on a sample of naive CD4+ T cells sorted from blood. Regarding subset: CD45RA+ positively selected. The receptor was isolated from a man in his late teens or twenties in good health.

CDR3 coding DNA: TGTGCCAGCAGGGTCGGGGATGAAAAACTGTTTTTT. Its translation is CASRVGDEKLFF. The chain recombines TRBV6-6 with TRBJ1-4; D unresolved. The V gene's germline CDR1 is MNHNY and CDR2 SVGAGI (reference sequence). Trimming shortened V by 6 bases and J by 6 bases, and 8 bases separated the two germline ends. This CDR3 is built from 12 residues.